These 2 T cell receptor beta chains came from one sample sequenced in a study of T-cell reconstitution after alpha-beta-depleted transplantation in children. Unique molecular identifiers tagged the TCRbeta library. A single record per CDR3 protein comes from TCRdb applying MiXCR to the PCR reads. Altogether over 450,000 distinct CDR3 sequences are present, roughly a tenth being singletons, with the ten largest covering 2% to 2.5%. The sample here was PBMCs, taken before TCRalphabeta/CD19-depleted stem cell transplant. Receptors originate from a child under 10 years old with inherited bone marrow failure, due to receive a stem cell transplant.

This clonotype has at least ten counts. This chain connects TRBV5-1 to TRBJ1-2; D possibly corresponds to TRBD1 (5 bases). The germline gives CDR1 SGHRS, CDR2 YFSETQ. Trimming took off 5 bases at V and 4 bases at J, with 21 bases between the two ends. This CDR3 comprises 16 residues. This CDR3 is CASSRDDPRSPYGYTF. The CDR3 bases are TGCGCCAGCAGTCGGGACGACCCTCGATCGCCCTATGGCTACACCTTC.

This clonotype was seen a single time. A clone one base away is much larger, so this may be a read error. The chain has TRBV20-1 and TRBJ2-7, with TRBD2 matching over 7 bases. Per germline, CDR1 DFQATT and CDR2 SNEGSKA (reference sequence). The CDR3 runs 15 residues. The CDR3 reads CCASPISAGEYEQYF. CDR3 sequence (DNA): TGCTGTGCTAGTCCTATCTCGGCGGGAGAGTACGAGCAGTACTTC.